Only one count was recorded for the clone carrying this T cell receptor (beta chain). Its specificity is unknown. The sample comes from a study of T cell repertoires in cytomegalovirus infection. Turning to the study itself: The authors used CMV epitopes that were HLA-C-restricted (recently identified) and HLA-B-restricted (well studied). Both a matching HLA type and CMV infection were indicated by public TCR beta signatures. Overall study results and limits: Pooled public TCR beta family frequency picked out CMV carriers with the relevant HLA. Dominating the ex vivo response were TCR beta clonotypes that were CMV-specific and HLA-C-restricted.

TCRdb redid the calling of the reads with MiXCR, one entry per CDR3 protein. The sample records 360,000 or so distinct CDR3 sequences, about 35% being singletons. The CDR3 length is 13 residues. Germline V gives CDR1 MDHEN, CDR2 SYDVKM. Trimming removed 2 bases at V and 5 bases at J, with 9 bases between. Sample: cultured PBMCs, taken from culture after CMV antigen stimulation. The source of this sequence is a human donor in good health (CMV status not recorded). Some clones in this sample may be carry-over from other donors' samples. The genes are TRBV28 and TRBJ2-5; possibly TRBD1 for D (6 bases). DNA of the CDR3: TGTGCCAGCAGTTTAGTGGGGGCGGAGACCCAGTACTTC. Translated, it gives CASSLVGAETQYF.